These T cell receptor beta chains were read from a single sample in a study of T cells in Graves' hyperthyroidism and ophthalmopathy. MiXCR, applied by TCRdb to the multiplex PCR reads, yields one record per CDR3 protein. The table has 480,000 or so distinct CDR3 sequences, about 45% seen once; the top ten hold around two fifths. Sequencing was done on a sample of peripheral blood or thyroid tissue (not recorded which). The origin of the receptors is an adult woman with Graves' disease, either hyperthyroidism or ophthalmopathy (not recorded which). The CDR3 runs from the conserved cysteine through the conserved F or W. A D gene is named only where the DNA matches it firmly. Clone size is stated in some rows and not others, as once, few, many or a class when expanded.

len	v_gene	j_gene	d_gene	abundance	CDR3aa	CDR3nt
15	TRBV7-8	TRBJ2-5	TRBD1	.	CARSLGGQGPQPQYF	TGTGCCCGCAGCTTAGGGGGACAGGGTCCTCAGCCCCAGTACTTC
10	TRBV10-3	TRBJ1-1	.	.	CASTCTEAFF	TGTGCCAGCACGTGCACTGAAGCTTTCTTT
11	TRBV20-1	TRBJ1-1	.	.	CKQDKNTEAFF	TGCAAGCAGGACAAGAACACTGAAGCTTTCTTT
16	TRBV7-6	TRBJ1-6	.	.	CASSLDGGSYNSPLHF	TGTGCCAGCAGCTTAGATGGGGGCTCCTATAATTCACCCCTCCACTTT
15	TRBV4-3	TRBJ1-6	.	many	CASSQDLMDNSPLHF	TGCGCCAGCAGCCAAGATCTGATGGATAATTCACCCCTCCACTTT
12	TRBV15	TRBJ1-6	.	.	CATSRDRSPLHF	TGTGCCACCAGCAGAGATCGCTCACCCCTCCACTTT
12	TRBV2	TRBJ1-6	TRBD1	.	CASSRTGSPLHF	TGTGCCAGCAGCCGGACAGGGTCACCCCTCCACTTT
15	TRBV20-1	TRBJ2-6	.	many	CSARGLVSGANVLTF	TGCAGTGCTAGGGGCTTGGTCTCTGGGGCCAACGTCCTGACTTTC
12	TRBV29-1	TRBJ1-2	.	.	CSVEGGAWGYTF	TGCAGCGTTGAAGGGGGAGCGTGGGGCTACACCTTC
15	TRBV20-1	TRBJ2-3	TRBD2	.	CSARVLAGYTDTQYF	TGCAGTGCTAGAGTACTAGCGGGTTACACAGATACGCAGTATTTT
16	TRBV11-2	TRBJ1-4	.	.	CASSFRRGGRDEKLFF	TGTGCCAGCAGCTTCCGCCGTGGGGGGCGGGATGAAAAACTGTTTTTT
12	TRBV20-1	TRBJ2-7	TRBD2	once	CSVVAGGYEQYF	TGCAGTGTGGTAGCGGGAGGTTACGAGCAGTACTTC
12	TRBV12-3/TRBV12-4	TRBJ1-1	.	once	CASSYGGKEAFF	TGTGCCAGCAGTTACGGAGGTAAAGAAGCTTTCTTT
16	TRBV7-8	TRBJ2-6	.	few	CASSSRRRAGANVLTF	TGTGCCAGCAGCTCACGCCGAAGGGCTGGGGCCAACGTCCTGACTTTC
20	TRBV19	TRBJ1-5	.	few	CASSIGAGSRFSYSNQPQHF	TGTGCCAGTAGTATAGGTGCTGGGTCCCGGTTCTCCTATAGCAATCAGCCCCAGCATTTT
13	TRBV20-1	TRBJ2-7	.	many	CSARVLSAYEQYF	TGCAGTGCTAGAGTATTGAGCGCCTACGAGCAGTACTTC
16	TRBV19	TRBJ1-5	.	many	CASSIITGPLNQPQHF	TGTGCCAGTAGTATAATCACCGGGCCTCTCAATCAGCCCCAGCATTTT
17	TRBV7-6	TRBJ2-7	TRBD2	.	CASSRFREEETQYEQYF	TGTGCCAGCAGCCGATTCCGGGAGGAAGAGACCCAGTACGAGCAGTACTTC
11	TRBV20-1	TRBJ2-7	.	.	CSAKNSYEQYF	TGCAGTGCTAAGAACTCCTACGAGCAGTACTTC
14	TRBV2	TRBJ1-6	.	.	CASSELGFDSPLHF	TGTGCCAGCAGTGAACTGGGTTTCGATTCACCCCTCCACTTT
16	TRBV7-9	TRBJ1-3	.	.	CACRDLTGEIRNTIYF	TGTGCCTGTCGCGACTTGACAGGCGAAATAAGAAACACCATATATTTT
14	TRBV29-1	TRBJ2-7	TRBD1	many	CSVVEGQTGTEQYF	TGCAGCGTGGTTGAGGGACAGACCGGCACCGAGCAGTACTTC
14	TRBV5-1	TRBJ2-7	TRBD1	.	CASSLAGGIYEQYF	TGCGCCAGCAGCTTGGCAGGGGGTATCTACGAGCAGTACTTC
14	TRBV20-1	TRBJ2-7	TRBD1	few	CSARPGTGDHEQYF	TGCAGTGCTAGACCCGGGACAGGGGACCACGAGCAGTACTTC
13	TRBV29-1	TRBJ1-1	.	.	CSVASNLNTEAFF	TGCAGCGTTGCGAGTAATTTGAACACTGAAGCTTTCTTT
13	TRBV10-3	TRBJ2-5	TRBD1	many	CASRTGGLETQYF	TGTGCCTCGAGGACAGGGGGCTTAGAGACCCAGTACTTC
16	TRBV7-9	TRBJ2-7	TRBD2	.	CASSFLKREATYEQYF	TGCGCCAGCAGCTTCCTGAAGCGGGAGGCCACCTACGAGCAGTACTTC
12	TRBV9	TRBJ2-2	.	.	CASSENTGELFF	TGTGCCAGCAGCGAAAACACCGGGGAGCTGTTTTTT
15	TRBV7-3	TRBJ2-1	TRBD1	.	CASSLRPAGGVEQFF	TGTGCCAGCAGCTTAAGGCCCGCAGGGGGCGTTGAGCAGTTCTTC
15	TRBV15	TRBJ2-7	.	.	CATSRDPGQGYEQYF	TGTGCCACCAGCAGAGATCCGGGACAAGGCTACGAGCAGTACTTC
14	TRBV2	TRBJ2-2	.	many	CASSEMANTGELFF	TGTGCCAGCAGTGAGATGGCTAACACCGGGGAGCTGTTTTTT
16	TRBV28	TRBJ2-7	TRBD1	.	CASSSGTALNSYEQYF	TGTGCCAGCAGTTCAGGGACAGCACTAAACTCCTACGAGCAGTACTTC
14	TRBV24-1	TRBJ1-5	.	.	CATSDAGRDQPQHF	TGTGCCACCAGTGATGCGGGACGAGATCAGCCCCAGCATTTT
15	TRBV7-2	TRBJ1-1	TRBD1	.	CASSPGQGLITEAFF	TGTGCCAGCAGCCCGGGACAGGGCTTGATCACTGAAGCTTTCTTT
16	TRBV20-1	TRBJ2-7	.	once	CSAYTRDTSGDYEQYF	TGCAGTGCTTATACCCGGGACACTTCCGGGGATTACGAGCAGTACTTC
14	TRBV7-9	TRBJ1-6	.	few	CASSYRGLDSPLHF	TGTGCCAGCAGCTATAGGGGTCTTGATTCACCCCTCCACTTT
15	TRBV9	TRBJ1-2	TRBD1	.	CASSVAPGGQYGYTF	TGTGCCAGCAGCGTAGCCCCCGGGGGACAGTATGGCTACACCTTC
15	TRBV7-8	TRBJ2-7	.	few	CASSLDAGATYEQYF	TGTGCCAGCAGCTTAGATGCGGGGGCAACCTACGAGCAGTACTTC
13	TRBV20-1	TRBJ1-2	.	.	CSASQADSYGYTF	TGCAGTGCTAGTCAGGCGGACAGCTATGGCTACACCTTC
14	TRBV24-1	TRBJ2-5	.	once	CATSDSWGRETQYF	TGTGCCACCAGTGATTCATGGGGGCGAGAGACCCAGTACTTC
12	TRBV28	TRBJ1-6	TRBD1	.	CASSLPQGQIHF	TGTGCCAGCAGTTTGCCACAGGGGCAGATCCACTTT
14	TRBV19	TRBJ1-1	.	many	CASSSTSMNTEAFF	TGTGCCAGTAGCTCGACCTCTATGAACACTGAAGCTTTCTTT
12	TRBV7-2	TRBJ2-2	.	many	CASSLNIGELFF	TGTGCCAGCAGCTTAAACATCGGGGAGCTGTTTTTT
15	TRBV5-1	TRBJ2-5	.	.	CASAYRGAGEETQYF	TGCGCCAGCGCCTATCGGGGGGCGGGGGAAGAGACCCAGTACTTC
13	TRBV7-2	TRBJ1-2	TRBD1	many	CASSFGQAYGYTF	TGTGCCAGCAGCTTCGGACAGGCCTATGGCTACACCTTC
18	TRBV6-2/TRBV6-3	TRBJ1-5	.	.	CASSFRTVPGFGNQPQHF	TGTGCCAGCAGTTTTCGGACAGTGCCCGGTTTCGGCAATCAGCCCCAGCATTTT
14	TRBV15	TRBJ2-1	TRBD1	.	CATSRGRGRNEQFF	TGTGCCACCAGCAGAGGCAGGGGGCGGAATGAGCAGTTCTTC
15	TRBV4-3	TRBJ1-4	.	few	CASSQERGAGEKLFF	TGCGCCAGCAGCCAAGAGCGGGGGGCTGGGGAAAAACTGTTTTTT
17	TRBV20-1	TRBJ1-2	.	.	CSASPPGLTYGDDGYTF	TGCAGTGCTAGCCCACCGGGACTAACTTACGGGGACGATGGCTACACCTTC
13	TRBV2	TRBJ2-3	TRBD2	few	CASLAGGGDTQYF	TGTGCCAGCTTAGCGGGAGGGGGAGATACGCAGTATTTT
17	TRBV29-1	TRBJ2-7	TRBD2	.	CSVEDARLAGGSYEQYF	TGCAGCGTTGAAGATGCGAGACTAGCGGGAGGTTCCTACGAGCAGTACTTC
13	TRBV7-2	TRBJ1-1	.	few	CASRRLANTEAFF	TGTGCCAGCAGGAGATTAGCGAACACTGAAGCTTTCTTT
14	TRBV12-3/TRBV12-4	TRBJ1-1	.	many	CASSFRGRDTEAFF	TGTGCCAGCAGTTTCAGGGGCCGGGACACTGAAGCTTTCTTT